This TCR beta chain was observed in a study of blood T cells in healthy people across ages. PCR was performed a second time for about 7 to 11 cycles using a sample-barcoded 5' primer and a J-beta primer mix. Each CDR3 protein gets one entry after TCRdb re-called the 5' RACE reads with MiXCR. Of hundreds of thousands of distinct CDR3 sequences in the sample, 22% were seen once. Points from the study as a whole: TCR beta diversity per million T cells fell roughly linearly with age. With unsorted PBMCs, a conclusive comparison of naive versus antigen-experienced cells was not possible. The long-lived group displayed more naive CD4+ cells, plus higher diversity, than the aged donors did.

As concerns this clonotype: The antigen is unknown.

The CDR3 runs to 18 residues. The sequencing sample was made of blood. This TCR derives from a man in his sixties or seventies in good health. This sequence joins TRBV21-1 and TRBJ2-1; the listed D gene, TRBD2, was not tested against the DNA. TRBV21-1 is a pseudogene locus. The chain's CDR3 is CASSKDSRGPSCYNEQFF. In DNA, the CDR3 is TGTGCCAGCAGCAAAGACTCGCGGGGGCCTTCTTGCTACAATGAGCAGTTCTTC.